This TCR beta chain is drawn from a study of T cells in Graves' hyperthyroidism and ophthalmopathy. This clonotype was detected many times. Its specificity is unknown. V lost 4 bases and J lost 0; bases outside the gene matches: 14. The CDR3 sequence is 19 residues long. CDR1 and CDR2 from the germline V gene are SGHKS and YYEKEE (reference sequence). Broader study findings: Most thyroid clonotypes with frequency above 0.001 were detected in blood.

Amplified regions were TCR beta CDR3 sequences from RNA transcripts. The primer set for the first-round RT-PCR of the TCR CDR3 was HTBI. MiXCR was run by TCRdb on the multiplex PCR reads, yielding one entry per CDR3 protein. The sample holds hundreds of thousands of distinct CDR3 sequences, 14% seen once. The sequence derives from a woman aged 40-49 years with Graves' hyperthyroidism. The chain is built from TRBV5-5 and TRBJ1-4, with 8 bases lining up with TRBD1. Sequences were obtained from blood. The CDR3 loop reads CASSRKSTGAVATNEKLFF. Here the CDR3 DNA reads TGTGCCAGCAGCCGAAAATCGACAGGGGCAGTTGCAACTAATGAAAAACTGTTTTTT.